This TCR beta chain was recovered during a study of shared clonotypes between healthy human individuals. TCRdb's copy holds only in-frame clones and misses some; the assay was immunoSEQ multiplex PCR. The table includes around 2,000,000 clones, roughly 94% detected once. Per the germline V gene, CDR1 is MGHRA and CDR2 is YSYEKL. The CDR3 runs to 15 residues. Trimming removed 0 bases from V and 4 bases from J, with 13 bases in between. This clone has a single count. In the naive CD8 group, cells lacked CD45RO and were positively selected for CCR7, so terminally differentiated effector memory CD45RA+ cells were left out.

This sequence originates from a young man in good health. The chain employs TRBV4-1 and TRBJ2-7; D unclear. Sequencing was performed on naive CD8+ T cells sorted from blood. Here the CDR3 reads CASSQDGFRDYEQYF. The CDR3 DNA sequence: TGCGCCAGCAGCCAAGATGGGTTTAGGGATTACGAGCAGTACTTC.